The present T cell receptor (beta chain) was sequenced within a study of cytomegalovirus exposure and HLA in healthy donors. Study-wide background: The roughly 120 million unique TCR beta sequences, from 150 million to 200 million T cells, were found by an earlier analysis.

Of note for this clone: Antigen: not known.

The PCR made use of 60 Vbeta and 13 Jbeta primers. Sequencing used immunoSEQ multiplex PCR; TCRdb keeps in-frame clones, though not all of them. The sample includes around 200,000 clones, roughly 81% of them seen just once. The CDR3 extends over 14 amino acids. V lost 5 bases to trimming and J lost 1 base; unmatched junction nucleotides: 2. CDR1 is MNHEY, CDR2 SMNVEV, per germline (reference sequence). Despite likely unrecorded immune exposures, the donors were nominally healthy at the time of sampling. General study findings and limits: Reports described diagnosis of cytomegalovirus status by the classifier as highly specific and sensitive. In a later analysis, TCR beta V- and J-gene trimming was associated with a missense DCLRE1C variant.

The clonotype comes from a woman aged 30 to 39 in good health and CMV-seropositive. The sequencing input was PBMCs. The chain joins TRBV27 to TRBJ1-1; 9 bases match TRBD1. The CDR3 loop is CASSPGQGNTEAFF. The CDR3 DNA reads TGTGCCAGCAGTCCGGGACAGGGGAACACTGAAGCTTTCTTT.